This record covers a single T cell receptor (beta chain). The antigen is unknown. The data originate from a study of long-term antiretroviral therapy in people with HIV. Ahead of DNA extraction, samples held roughly 1-10 million cryopreserved PBMC each. The V gene's germline CDR1 is SGDLS and CDR2 YYNGEE. The CDR3 is 14 residues long. V shed 4 bases and J shed 5 bases, with 15 bases lying between them. The authors ran the immunoSEQ assay, v3.0, at survey level. Each sample had sequencing targeting about 40,000-50,000 T-cell genomes. Here immunoSEQ multiplex PCR was the method, and the copy in TCRdb shows in-frame clones only, minus some. Of approximately 19,000 clones in the sample, just over 75% are singletons; the top ten hold around 15%. Study-level results: Documentation of ART adherence, viral resistance or therapy changes was absent. Against controls, HIV repertoires showed narrower ranges of CDR3 length.

This sample comprised unsorted PBMCs, obtained 0.5 years before starting antiretroviral therapy. The TCR sequence derives from a woman aged 45-59 years with HIV. The rearrangement joins TRBV9 to TRBJ2-5, with D perhaps matching TRBD2 (6 bases). The CDR3 region is CASSPGLSPETQYF. CDR3 nucleotide sequence: TGTGCCAGCAGCCCCGGACTAAGTCCGGAGACCCAGTACTTC.